This T cell receptor beta chain was obtained from a study of blood T cell repertoires in COVID-19 (dated by TCRdb to 2018 to 2020). With respect to the entire study: The collaborator samples originated in the United States, Italy and Spain and spanned the acute and convalescent phases of COVID-19. The repertoires were made available in a free public database intended to serve as a resource for research on the immune response to SARS-CoV-2. The dataset comprised deeply sampled blood TCRbeta repertoires from subjects exposed to, actively infected with, or recovered from COVID-19. A de-identified subject ID, COVID-19 status, age in years and sex were almost always included in the sample metadata. Samples came from the ongoing ImmuneRACE study (first 160 participants) plus 1,254 subjects from 6 global collaborators. The prospective study material was composed of cDNA or gDNA derived from T cells, B-cell-depleted T cells, or PBMCs. Where available, HLA class I and class II types were taken from metadata supplied by the sample provider and were not determined by assay-based typing. On the study overall, not on this receptor specifically: How much clinical and demographic metadata was included differed by source and by participant, and the metadata was provided uncurated.

The cysteine opens and the phenylalanine closes a CDR3 of 13 amino acids. CDR3 DNA only is kept here, 39 bases in frame from base 1. Taken from the germline V gene, the CDR1 and CDR2 loops are LGHNA and YNFKEQ. The junction carries 7 bases between V and J, which are trimmed by 0 bases and 5 bases respectively. TCRbeta CDR3 regions were amplified from genomic DNA using the immunoSEQ Assay, a bias-controlled multiplex PCR. In the authors' own workflow: Within the assay, amplification of reference gene primers was used to estimate how many nucleated cells each sample contained. To quantify the absolute abundance of each unique TCRbeta CDR3 rearrangement, sequence reads were collapsed and filtered. Productive Simpson clonality was computed per sample as the square root of Simpson's diversity index over productive rearrangements. TCRdb holds this immuneACCESS table with in-frame rearrangements only. Some clones are missing; in checked studies, unresolved V genes explain under half, and the rest has no known cause. V, J and clone size were drawn from that table, and D and trimming were deduced from the DNA. Present in this sample are under 45,000 clones, approximately 88% of which were seen just once. The ten largest clones take up about 0.4% of the sample.

Collaborating institutions collected whole blood in K2EDTA tubes following their own protocols. For TCRbeta analysis, collaborators shipped samples as frozen whole blood, isolated PBMCs, or DNA extracted from either of those sample types. About this clone: This receptor's antigen is unknown. The input lacks base qualities; no much larger clone sits a single base away.

Material: peripheral blood. Rearrangement joined TRBV4-2 to TRBJ1-2, and the D gene may be TRBD1, 5 bases matching. The TCR sequence derives from a human donor in a cohort sampled during active COVID-19. For the CDR3, the sequence is CASSQEGGYGYTF. The DNA sequence is as follows: TGTGCCAGCAGCCAAGAGGGGGGATATGGCTACACCTTC.